This TCR beta chain was recorded in a study of T cell repertoires in cytomegalovirus infection. Overall study: A matching HLA type, together with CMV infection, was signaled by public TCR beta signatures. General study findings and limits: Within the response measured ex vivo, HLA-C-restricted CMV-specific TCR beta clonotypes were dominant.

This clonotype occurred a few times. Its target is not known. One entry per CDR3 protein, called by TCRdb with MiXCR from the reads. The sample has about 57,000 distinct CDR3 sequences, 20% to 25% seen once; the top ten hold roughly two thirds. CDR3 length: 12 amino acids. Germline-derived CDR1 and CDR2 are SGHTA and FQGNSA. V was pared by 11 bases and J by 3 bases, with 4 bases of the junction left unmatched. The sample in question was CD8+ T cells from cultured PBMCs, obtained from culture after CMV antigen stimulation. The chain links TRBV7-2 to TRBJ1-2, with TRBD1 matching over 9 bases. The receptor was derived from a human donor in good health (CMV status not recorded). Some clones in this sample may be carry-over from other donors' samples. The CDR3 DNA reads as TGTGCCCTACAGGGGGCTCACTATGGCTACACCTTC. This translates into CALQGAHYGYTF.